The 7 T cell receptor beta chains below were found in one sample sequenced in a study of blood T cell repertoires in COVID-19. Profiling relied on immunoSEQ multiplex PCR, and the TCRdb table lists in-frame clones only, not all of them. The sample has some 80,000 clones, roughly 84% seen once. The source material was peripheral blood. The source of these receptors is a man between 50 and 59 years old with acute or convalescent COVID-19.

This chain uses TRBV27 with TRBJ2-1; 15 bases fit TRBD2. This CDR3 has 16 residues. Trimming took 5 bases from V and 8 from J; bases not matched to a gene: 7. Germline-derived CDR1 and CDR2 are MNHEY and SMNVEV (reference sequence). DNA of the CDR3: TGTGCCAGCAGTGCCCTAGGGACTAGCGGGAGGCATGAGCAGTTCTTC. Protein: CASSALGTSGRHEQFF.

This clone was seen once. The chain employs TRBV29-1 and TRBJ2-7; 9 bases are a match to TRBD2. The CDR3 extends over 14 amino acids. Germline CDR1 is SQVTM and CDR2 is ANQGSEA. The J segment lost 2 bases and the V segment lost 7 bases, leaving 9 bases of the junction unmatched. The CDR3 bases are TGCAGCGCCCCTAAGCGGGAGGACGCCTACGAGCAGTACTTC. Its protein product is CSAPKREDAYEQYF.

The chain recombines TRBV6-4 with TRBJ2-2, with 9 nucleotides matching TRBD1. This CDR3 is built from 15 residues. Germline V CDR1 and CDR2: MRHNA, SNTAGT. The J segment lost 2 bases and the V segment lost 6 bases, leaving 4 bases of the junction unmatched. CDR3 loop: CASSRTGDNTGELFF. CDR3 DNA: TGTGCCAGCAGCAGGACAGGGGATAACACCGGGGAGCTGTTTTTT.

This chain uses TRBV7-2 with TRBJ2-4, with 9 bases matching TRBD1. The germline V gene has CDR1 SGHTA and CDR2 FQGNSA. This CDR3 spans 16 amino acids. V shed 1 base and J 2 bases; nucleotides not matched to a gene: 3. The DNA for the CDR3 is TGTGCCAGCAGCTTAGTCGGGACAGGGTCCAAAAACATTCAGTACTTC. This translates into CASSLVGTGSKNIQYF.

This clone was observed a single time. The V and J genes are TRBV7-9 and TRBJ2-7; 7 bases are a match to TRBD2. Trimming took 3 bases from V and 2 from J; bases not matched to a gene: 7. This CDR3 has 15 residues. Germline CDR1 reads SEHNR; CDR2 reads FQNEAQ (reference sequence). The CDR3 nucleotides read TGTGCCAGCAGCTTGGGCACGGGAGGTACCTACGAGCAGTACTTC. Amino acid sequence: CASSLGTGGTYEQYF.

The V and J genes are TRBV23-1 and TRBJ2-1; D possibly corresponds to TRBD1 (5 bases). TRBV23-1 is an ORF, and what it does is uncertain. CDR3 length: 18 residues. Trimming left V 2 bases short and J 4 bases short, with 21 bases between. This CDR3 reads CASSQPLLFGHLYNEQFF. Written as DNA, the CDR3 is TGCGCCAGCAGTCAACCGTTACTCTTCGGACACTTATACAATGAGCAGTTCTTC.

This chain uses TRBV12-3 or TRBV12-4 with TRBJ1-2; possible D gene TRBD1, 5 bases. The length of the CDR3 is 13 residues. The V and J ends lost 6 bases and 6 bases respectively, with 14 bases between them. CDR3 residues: CASSWTYLDGYTF. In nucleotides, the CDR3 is TGTGCCAGCAGCTGGACATATTTGGATGGCTACACCTTC.